This T cell receptor beta chain is from a study of T-cell memory formation after mild COVID-19. In germline, CDR1 is SGHRS, CDR2 YFSETQ. The V gene lost 0 bases and the J gene lost 4 bases, with 13 bases spanning the gap. This CDR3 contains 15 residues. TCRdb itself ran the 5' RACE reads through MiXCR, one entry per CDR3 protein. Found here are about 310,000 distinct CDR3 sequences, more than 15% of them singletons; the top ten hold over 20%. This clonotype was found a few times. The clonotype comes from a young man who had mild COVID-19 (a few samples of this study predate the infection). Cell type and time point are not known. The sample taken for sequencing was PBMCs or a T cell subset sorted from them (not recorded which). This chain uses TRBV5-1 with TRBJ2-5, with unresolved D. In DNA form, the CDR3 reads TGCGCCAGCAGCTTGGCCGCGCTCGGGTCAGAGACCCAGTACTTC. This encodes CASSLAALGSETQYF.